This T cell receptor (beta chain) comes out of a study of PD-1 blockade in classical Hodgkin lymphoma. Study details: Every 2 weeks, patients had 3 mg/kg nivolumab intravenously.

Each patient experienced a relapse that followed autologous stem cell transplantation, and brentuximab vedotin exposure varied. Findings and limits, study-wide: Diversity in CD4+ TCRs, unlike that measured in CD8+ TCRs, had risen significantly by C4D1. Differences between repertoires have undefined causes, possibly disease activity or prior therapy.

For this clone: Its antigen remains unknown.

Using immunoSEQ multiplex PCR, the repertoire was profiled, and TCRdb retains in-frame clones only, with some absent. The table has about 110,000 clones, 89% seen once; the top ten hold 20%. The clonotype comes from a human donor with classical Hodgkin lymphoma. The sample was peripheral blood mononuclear cells (PBMCs), taken before the second cycle of nivolumab.

The DNA of the CDR3 is TGTGCCAGCTGCGAGGGGGCCAGTGGCTACACCTTC. Amino acid sequence: CASCEGASGYTF. V and J are TRBV19 and TRBJ1-2, with 7 bases matching TRBD1. V dropped 9 bases and J dropped 7; count of bases not matched to a gene: 8. The germline gives CDR1 LNHDA, CDR2 SQIVND (reference sequence). The CDR3 is 12 amino acids.